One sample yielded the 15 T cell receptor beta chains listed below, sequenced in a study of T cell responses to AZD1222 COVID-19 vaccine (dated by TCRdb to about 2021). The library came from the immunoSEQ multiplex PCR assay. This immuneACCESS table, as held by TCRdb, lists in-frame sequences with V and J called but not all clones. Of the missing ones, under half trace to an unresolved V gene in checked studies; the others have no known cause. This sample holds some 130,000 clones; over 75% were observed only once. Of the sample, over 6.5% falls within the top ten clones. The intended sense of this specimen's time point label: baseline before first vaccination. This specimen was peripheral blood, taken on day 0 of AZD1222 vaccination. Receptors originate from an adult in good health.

The CDR3, as DNA: TGTGCCAGCAGCTTACGACAGGGGGGCTATGGCTACACCTTC. It encodes CASSLRQGGYGYTF. The genes are TRBV7-2 and TRBJ1-2, with TRBD1 matching over 9 bases. Germline-derived CDR1 and CDR2 are SGHTA and FQGNSA. J lost 4 bases, V lost 2 bases, and 2 bases had no gene match. This CDR3 is 14 amino acids long.

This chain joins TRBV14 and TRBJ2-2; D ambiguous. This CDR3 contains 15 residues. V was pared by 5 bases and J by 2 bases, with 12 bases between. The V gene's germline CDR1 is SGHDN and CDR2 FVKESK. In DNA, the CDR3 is TGTGCCAGCAGCTCCTCGGCAGGCAACACCGGGGAGCTGTTTTTT. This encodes CASSSSAGNTGELFF. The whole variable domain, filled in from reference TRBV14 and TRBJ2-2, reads EAGVTQFPSHSVIEKGQTVTLRCDPISGHDNLYWYRRVMGKEIKFLLHFVKESKQDESGMPNNRFLAERTGGTYSTLKVQPAELEDSGVYFCASSSSAGNTGELFFGEGSRLTVL.

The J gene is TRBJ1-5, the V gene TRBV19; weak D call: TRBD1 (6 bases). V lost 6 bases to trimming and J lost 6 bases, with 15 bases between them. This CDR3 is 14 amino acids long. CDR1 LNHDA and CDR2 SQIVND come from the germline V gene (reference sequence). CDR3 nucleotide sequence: TGTGCCAGTAGCACAGGGTCTTCAGGTCAGCCCCAGCATTTT. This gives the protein CASSTGSSGQPQHF. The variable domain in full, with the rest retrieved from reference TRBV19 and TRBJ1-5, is DGGITQSPKYLFRKEGQNVTLSCEQNLNHDAMYWYRQDPGQGLRLIYYSQIVNDFQKGDIAEGYSVSREKKESFPLTVTSAQKNPTAFYLCASSTGSSGQPQHFGDGTRLSIL.

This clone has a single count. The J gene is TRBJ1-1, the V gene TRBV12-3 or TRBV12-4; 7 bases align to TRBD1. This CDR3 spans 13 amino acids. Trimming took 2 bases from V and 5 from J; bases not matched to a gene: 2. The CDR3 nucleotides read TGTGCCAGCAGTTTACAGGGGGATACTGAAGCTTTCTTT. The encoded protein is CASSLQGDTEAFF.

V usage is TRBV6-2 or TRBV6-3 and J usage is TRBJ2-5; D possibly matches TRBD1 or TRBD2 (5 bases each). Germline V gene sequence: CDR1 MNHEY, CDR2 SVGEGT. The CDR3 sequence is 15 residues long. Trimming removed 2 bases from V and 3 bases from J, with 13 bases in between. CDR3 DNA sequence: TGTGCCAGCAGTTACGACAGCTCGGGGAAAGAGACCCAGTACTTC. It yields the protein CASSYDSSGKETQYF.

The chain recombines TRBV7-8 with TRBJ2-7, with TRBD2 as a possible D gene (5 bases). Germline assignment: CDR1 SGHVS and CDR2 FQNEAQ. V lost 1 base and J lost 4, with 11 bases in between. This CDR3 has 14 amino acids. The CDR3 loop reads CASSLGAGKYEQYF. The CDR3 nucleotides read TGTGCCAGCAGCTTAGGGGCCGGGAAATACGAGCAGTACTTC.

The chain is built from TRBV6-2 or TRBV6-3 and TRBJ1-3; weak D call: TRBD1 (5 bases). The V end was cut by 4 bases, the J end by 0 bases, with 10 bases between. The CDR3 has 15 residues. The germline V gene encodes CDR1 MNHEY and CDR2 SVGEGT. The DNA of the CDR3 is TGTGCCAGCAGTTTAGGGACGTTCTCTGGAAACACCATATATTTT. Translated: CASSLGTFSGNTIYF.

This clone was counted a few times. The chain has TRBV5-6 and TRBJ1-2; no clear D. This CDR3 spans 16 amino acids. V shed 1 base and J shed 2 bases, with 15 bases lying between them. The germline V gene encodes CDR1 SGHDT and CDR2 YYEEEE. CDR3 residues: CASSLRMAAQNYGYTF. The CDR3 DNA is TGTGCCAGCAGCTTGCGAATGGCAGCTCAAAACTATGGCTACACCTTC.

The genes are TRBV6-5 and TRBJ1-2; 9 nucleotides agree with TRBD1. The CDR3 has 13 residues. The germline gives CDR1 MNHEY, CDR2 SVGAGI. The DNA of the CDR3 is TGTGACCCCCACCCGGGACAGGGTGTAGTTCCCACCTTC. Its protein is CDPHPGQGVVPTF.

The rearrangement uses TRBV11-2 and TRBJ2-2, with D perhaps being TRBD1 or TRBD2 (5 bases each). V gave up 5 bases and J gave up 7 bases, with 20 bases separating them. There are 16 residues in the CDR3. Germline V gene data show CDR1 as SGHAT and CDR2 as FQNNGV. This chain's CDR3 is CASSGRRDLTLGELFF. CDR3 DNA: TGTGCCAGCAGCGGGCGCCGGGACCTTACCCTCGGGGAGCTGTTTTTT.

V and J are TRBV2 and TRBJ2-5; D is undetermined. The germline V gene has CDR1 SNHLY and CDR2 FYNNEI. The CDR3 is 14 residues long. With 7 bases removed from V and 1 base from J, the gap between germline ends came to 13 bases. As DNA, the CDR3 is TGTGCCAGCAACGGTAATAGGTTCCAAGAGACCCAGTACTTC. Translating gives CASNGNRFQETQYF.

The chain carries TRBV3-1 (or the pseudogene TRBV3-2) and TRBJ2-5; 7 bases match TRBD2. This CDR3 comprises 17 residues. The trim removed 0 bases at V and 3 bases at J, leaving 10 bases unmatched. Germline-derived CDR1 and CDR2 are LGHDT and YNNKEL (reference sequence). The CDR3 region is CASSQDFRALAEETQYF. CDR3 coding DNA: TGTGCCAGCAGCCAAGATTTTAGAGCCCTAGCGGAAGAGACCCAGTACTTC.

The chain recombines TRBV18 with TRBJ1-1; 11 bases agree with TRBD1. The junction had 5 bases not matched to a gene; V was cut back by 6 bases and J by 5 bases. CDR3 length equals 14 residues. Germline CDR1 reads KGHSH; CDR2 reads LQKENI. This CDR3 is CASSPGQGATEAFF. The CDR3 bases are TGTGCCAGCTCGCCTGGACAGGGGGCAACTGAAGCTTTCTTT. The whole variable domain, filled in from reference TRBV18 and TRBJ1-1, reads NAGVMQNPRHLVRRRGQEARLRCSPMKGHSHVYWYRQLPEEGLKFMVYLQKENIIDESGMPKERFSAEFPKEGPSILRIQQVVRGDSAAYFCASSPGQGATEAFFGQGTRLTVV.

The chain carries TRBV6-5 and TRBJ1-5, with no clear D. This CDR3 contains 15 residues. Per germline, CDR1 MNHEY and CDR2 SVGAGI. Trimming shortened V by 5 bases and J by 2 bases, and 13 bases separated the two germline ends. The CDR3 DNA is TGTGCCAGCAGTCTCGATGATGGGGGCAATCAGCCCCAGCATTTT. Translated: CASSLDDGGNQPQHF.

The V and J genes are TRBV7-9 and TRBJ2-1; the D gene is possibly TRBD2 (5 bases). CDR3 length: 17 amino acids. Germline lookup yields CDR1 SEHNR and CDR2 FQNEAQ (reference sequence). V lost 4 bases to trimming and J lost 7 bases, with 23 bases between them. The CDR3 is CASSSGLRSAVGNEQFF. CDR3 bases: TGTGCCAGCAGCTCCGGACTGAGGTCGGCAGTGGGGAATGAGCAGTTCTTC.